This T cell receptor beta chain is from a study of response to subunit inactivated influenza vaccine. A single record per CDR3 protein comes from TCRdb applying MiXCR to the RT-PCR reads. The data show 500,000 to 600,000 distinct CDR3 sequences, 14% seen once. The table lists this clonotype with a few counts. Its antigen is still unknown. The CDR3 covers 14 residues. Germline CDR1 MNHNS, CDR2 SASEGT. Trimming left V 5 bases short and J 1 base short, with 12 bases between. Broader study findings: The authors put forward the suggestion that each seasonal influenza vaccination may bring in only a limited number of new T cells.

The clonotype was recovered from a man aged 50 to 60 who received an inactivated influenza vaccine. The chain couples TRBV6-1 to TRBJ2-7; D is undetermined. The sequences come from PBMCs from blood, collected 11 to 12 days after vaccination. The CDR3 coding sequence is TGTGCCAGCAGTCCCCGGGCCCAATCCTACGAGCAGTACTTC. Encoded protein: CASSPRAQSYEQYF.